Following are 13 T cell receptor beta chains from one sample sequenced in a study of T cells in Graves' hyperthyroidism and ophthalmopathy. TCR beta CDR3 regions were amplified from RNA. With the HTBI primer set, the TCR CDR3 went through a first round of RT-PCR. Each CDR3 protein is one row after TCRdb ran MiXCR on the multiplex PCR reads. Of approximately 600,000 distinct CDR3 sequences listed, less than 25% are singletons. The specimen sequenced was blood. These receptors were obtained from a man aged 30 to 39 with Graves' ophthalmopathy.

This clonotype was picked up many times. This chain connects TRBV12-3 or TRBV12-4 to TRBJ2-4, with D possibly matching TRBD2 (6 bases). This CDR3 is built from 15 residues. Trimming cost V 6 bases and J 6 bases, with 18 bases left between them. The CDR3 region is CASSRSGVSINIQYF. Here the CDR3 DNA reads TGTGCCAGCAGCCGTAGCGGCGTCAGTATAAACATTCAGTACTTC.

The J gene is TRBJ1-5, the V gene TRBV28, with D maybe TRBD1 (5 bases). V lost 7 bases to trimming and J lost 5 bases, with 15 bases between them. CDR3 length equals 14 residues. Per the germline V gene, CDR1 is MDHEN and CDR2 is SYDVKM. The DNA of the CDR3 is TGTGCCAGCATGACAGTAACAAGATATCAGCCCCAGCATTTT. It codes for CASMTVTRYQPQHF.

This clonotype appeared a few times. The J gene is TRBJ1-3, the V gene TRBV28; D is uncertain. The V gene's germline CDR1 is MDHEN and CDR2 SYDVKM. The CDR3 has 17 amino acids. The V end was cut by 2 bases, the J end by 0 bases, with 14 bases between. For the CDR3, the DNA is TGTGCCAGCAGTTTAATTTCCTTCGGGTTCTCTGGAAACACCATATATTTT. It specifies CASSLISFGFSGNTIYF.

This clonotype was counted a few times. This rearrangement joins TRBV19 to TRBJ2-5; 7 nucleotides agree with TRBD1. Germline CDR1 reads LNHDA; CDR2 reads SQIVND (reference sequence). The CDR3 is 14 residues long. V was clipped by 3 bases and J by 3 bases; unmatched bases: 4. This CDR3 reads CASSMTGTEETQYF. CDR3 nucleotide sequence: TGTGCCAGTAGTATGACCGGGACAGAAGAGACCCAGTACTTC.

The chain links TRBV6-2 or TRBV6-3 to TRBJ2-4; no clear D gene. The germline V and J ends were trimmed by 6 bases and 6 bases, with 15 bases remaining between them. The CDR3 has 14 residues. Per germline, CDR1 MNHEY and CDR2 SVGEGT. CDR3 DNA sequence: TGTGCCAGCAGATTAAGCCGCGGTGGAAACATTCAGTACTTC. Translating it yields CASRLSRGGNIQYF.

This clonotype was seen a handful of times. The rearrangement joins TRBV28 to TRBJ2-3; the D is unclear. Trimming cost V 6 bases and J 4 bases, with 11 bases left between them. CDR3 length: 13 amino acids. Germline assignment: CDR1 MDHEN and CDR2 SYDVKM. The CDR3 here is CASSLQNSDTQYF. The CDR3 DNA reads as TGTGCCAGCAGCTTGCAGAACTCAGATACGCAGTATTTT.

The chain is built from TRBV6-5 and TRBJ2-5; D call uncertain. V was shortened by 2 bases and J by 4 bases, with 11 bases between the two germline ends. The CDR3 runs to 14 residues. Germline lookup yields CDR1 MNHEY and CDR2 SVGAGI. The CDR3 here is CASSYPRNGETQYF. DNA for the CDR3: TGTGCCAGCAGTTACCCCCGAAACGGAGAGACCCAGTACTTC.

The V gene is TRBV18, the J gene TRBJ2-2, with TRBD1 matching 7 bases. With 3 bases clipped from V and 2 bases from J, the junction kept 9 bases outside the gene matches. This CDR3 spans 17 amino acids. CDR1 KGHSH and CDR2 LQKENI come from the germline V gene. CDR3 region: CASSPTSGTANTGELFF. The CDR3 DNA sequence: TGTGCCAGCTCACCGACATCCGGGACAGCCAACACCGGGGAGCTGTTTTTT.

This clonotype has ten or more counts. The chain's CDR3 is CASSFSGRTSDTQYF. The CDR3 DNA follows: TGTGCCAGCAGTTTTAGCGGGAGGACGTCAGATACGCAGTATTTT. The rearrangement joins TRBV12-3 or TRBV12-4 to TRBJ2-3; 10 bases align to TRBD2. The V segment lost 3 bases and the J segment 4 bases; nucleotides outside the gene matches: 4. The CDR3 runs 15 residues.

The rearrangement links TRBV10-3 to TRBJ2-7; D not certain. Trimming pared 0 bases from V and 6 bases from J, leaving 9 bases between. The CDR3 length is 13 residues. Germline V gene data show CDR1 as ENHRY and CDR2 as SYGVKD. The CDR3 protein is CAISESQTTEQYF. DNA of the CDR3: TGTGCCATCAGTGAGTCCCAGACCACCGAGCAGTACTTC.

This sequence joins TRBV20-1 and TRBJ1-4, with D maybe TRBD1 (5 bases). The germline gives CDR1 DFQATT, CDR2 SNEGSKA (reference sequence). This CDR3 comprises 16 residues. Trimming took 5 bases from V and 2 from J, leaving 18 bases between them. CDR3 sequence: CSAGSTGRRTNEKLFF. The CDR3 DNA reads as TGCAGTGCTGGCTCTACAGGCAGAAGGACTAATGAAAAACTGTTTTTT.

This clonotype appeared a few times. The rearrangement links TRBV18 to TRBJ2-3, with TRBD2 matching 10 bases. Germline CDR1 and CDR2: KGHSH and LQKENI. The CDR3 is made up of 14 amino acids. Germline trimming cut 4 bases from V and 6 bases from J; bases unmatched to any gene: 4. The CDR3 loop reads CASSRGTSADTQYF. CDR3 DNA: TGTGCCAGCTCACGAGGGACTAGCGCGGATACGCAGTATTTT. Supplemented by reference TRBV18 and TRBJ2-3, the full variable domain reads NAGVMQNPRHLVRRRGQEARLRCSPMKGHSHVYWYRQLPEEGLKFMVYLQKENIIDESGMPKERFSAEFPKEGPSILRIQQVVRGDSAAYFCASSRGTSADTQYFGPGTRLTVL.

In its sample, this clonotype was seen many times. The chain couples TRBV7-8 to TRBJ2-7, with 9 positions matching TRBD2. Germline assignment: CDR1 SGHVS and CDR2 FQNEAQ. V lost 5 bases and J lost 5; bases outside the gene matches: 7. The CDR3 length is 14 residues. This CDR3 is CASSLEREVNEQYF. DNA for the CDR3: TGTGCCAGCAGCCTCGAGCGGGAGGTCAACGAGCAGTACTTC.